The 24 T cell receptor beta chains below come from one sample, sequenced in a study of response to subunit inactivated influenza vaccine. One entry per CDR3 protein, called by TCRdb with MiXCR from the RT-PCR reads. The sample records 500,000 to 700,000 distinct CDR3 sequences, 20% to 25% being singletons. These sequences were also reported in another study, on T cells expressing NK-cell markers. From that second work: As the method of synthesis, 5'RACE template switching with UMIs yielded TCR beta cDNA.

Sequencing was performed on CD4+ T cells sorted from PBMCs, taken 11 to 12 days after vaccination. The receptors here all came from a man aged 45-65 years who received an inactivated influenza vaccine.

This clonotype was seen ten or more times. The rearrangement joins TRBV5-1 to TRBJ2-3; maybe TRBD1 (6 bases). The CDR3 totals 13 residues. The germline V gene has CDR1 SGHRS and CDR2 YFSETQ. Trimming left V 7 bases short and J 0 bases short, with 9 bases between. The CDR3 spells CASSGTSTDTQYF. In DNA, the CDR3 is TGCGCCAGCTCCGGGACAAGCACAGATACGCAGTATTTT.

CDR3 nucleotide sequence: TGTGCCATCAGTGAGGAGCCCCTAGCGGGGAAAAACATTCAGTACTTC. It yields the protein CAISEEPLAGKNIQYF. The chain carries TRBV10-3 and TRBJ2-4; TRBD2 matches at 9 bases. The V segment lost 2 bases and the J segment 4 bases; nucleotides outside the gene matches: 6. This CDR3 contains 16 residues. Germline CDR1 is ENHRY and CDR2 is SYGVKD.

This clonotype was observed a handful of times. The V and J genes are TRBV5-1 and TRBJ2-3; D is unresolved. The V end was cut by 0 bases, the J end by 3 bases, with 11 bases between. The length of the CDR3 is 15 residues. Germline V lookup: CDR1 SGHRS, CDR2 YFSETQ. The CDR3 region is CASSLEQQPTDTQYF. The CDR3 nucleotides are TGCGCCAGCAGCTTGGAACAGCAACCGACAGATACGCAGTATTTT.

This clonotype was seen more than once but under ten times. J is TRBJ2-1 and V is TRBV7-3, with 11 bases identical to TRBD1. The J segment lost 6 bases and the V segment lost 5 bases, leaving 3 bases of the junction unmatched. CDR1 and CDR2 (germline): SGHTA, FQGTGA. CDR3 length: 14 residues. The CDR3: CASSRTGGFNEQFF. CDR3 DNA sequence: TGTGCCAGCAGCCGGACAGGGGGCTTCAATGAGCAGTTCTTC.

This clonotype was detected only a few times. The chain uses TRBV5-1 and TRBJ2-4; D may match TRBD1 or TRBD2 (5 bases each). The ends were cut back, 4 bases at V and 5 bases at J, with 16 bases in the middle. This CDR3 contains 15 residues. CDR1 SGHRS and CDR2 YFSETQ come from the germline V gene. The CDR3 protein is CASSLGVGEQNIQYF. In nucleotides, the CDR3 is TGCGCCAGCAGCCTTGGTGTAGGGGAGCAAAACATTCAGTACTTC.

V and J are TRBV6-5 and TRBJ1-2; D is uncertain. The length of the CDR3 is 14 residues. Germline V gives CDR1 MNHEY, CDR2 SVGAGI. V dropped 0 bases and J dropped 5 bases, with 10 bases sitting between them. This chain's CDR3 is CASSYSTQTYGYTF. The CDR3 nucleotides are TGTGCCAGCAGTTACTCGACACAGACTTATGGCTACACCTTC.

In its sample, this clonotype was seen a few times. This chain joins TRBV7-2 and TRBJ2-7; D is unresolved. Germline CDR1 and CDR2: SGHTA and FQGNSA. V was cut by 1 base and J by 2 bases, with 9 bases left in between. The CDR3 has 14 residues. The CDR3 protein is CASSLEVFTYEQYF. DNA for the CDR3: TGTGCCAGCAGCTTAGAGGTCTTCACCTACGAGCAGTACTTC. The full variable domain, its missing parts supplied by reference TRBV7-2 and TRBJ2-7, is GAGVSQSPSNKVTEKGKDVELRCDPISGHTALYWYRQSLGQGLEFLIYFQGNSAPDKSGLPSDRFSAERTGGSVSTLTIQRTQQEDSAVYLCASSLEVFTYEQYFGPGTRLTVT.

The chain uses TRBV7-2 and TRBJ2-1; tentatively, D is TRBD1 or TRBD2 (5 bases each). V was shortened by 7 bases and J by 8 bases, with 24 bases between the two germline ends. The CDR3 is 16 amino acids. Germline loops: CDR1 SGHTA, CDR2 FQGNSA. The CDR3 DNA reads TGTGCCAGCAACAAAGTCGGGGCCCTGACACGGGATGAGCAGTTCTTC. It is translated as CASNKVGALTRDEQFF.

This clonotype appeared many times. The chain has TRBV11-2 and TRBJ2-3; TRBD1 matches 7 bases. After removal of 3 bases from V and 5 bases from J, the junction contained 11 bases not matched to a gene. The V gene's germline CDR1 is SGHAT and CDR2 FQNNGV. The CDR3 covers 16 residues. DNA of the CDR3: TGTGCCAGCAGCTTGGGGGTCCGACAGGGAAGAGATACGCAGTATTTT. The encoded protein is CASSLGVRQGRDTQYF.

A few counts support this clonotype. The V call is TRBV6-5, the J call TRBJ2-7; 9 positions match TRBD2. Germline V gene data show CDR1 as MNHEY and CDR2 as SVGAGI. Germline trimming cut 0 bases from V and 4 bases from J; bases unmatched to any gene: 4. This CDR3 spans 15 amino acids. CDR3 residues: CASSYSFSGGYEQYF. For the CDR3, the DNA is TGTGCCAGCAGTTACTCGTTTAGCGGGGGTTACGAGCAGTACTTC.

The chain links TRBV7-2 to TRBJ2-1; 10 bases are shared with TRBD1. The CDR3 is 15 amino acids. Germline assignment: CDR1 SGHTA and CDR2 FQGNSA. V shed 4 bases, J shed 8 bases, and the junction held 8 bases outside the gene matches. The CDR3 protein is CASSSWDRGKHEQFF. The DNA of the CDR3 is TGTGCCAGCAGCTCCTGGGACAGGGGAAAGCATGAGCAGTTCTTC.

The chain couples TRBV7-9 to TRBJ2-3; 7 positions match TRBD1. Trimming at V came to 2 bases and at J to 1 base, leaving 6 bases not matched to a gene. This CDR3 is 16 amino acids long. CDR1 is SEHNR and CDR2 is FQNEAQ in the germline V gene (reference sequence). The CDR3 DNA follows: TGTGCCAGCAGCTTAAATAGAGGGGGCGGCACAGATACGCAGTATTTT. Its translation: CASSLNRGGGTDTQYF.

This clonotype was detected only a few times. The rearrangement uses TRBV3-1 and TRBJ2-7; unclear D gene. In germline, CDR1 is LGHDT, CDR2 YNNKEL (reference sequence). This CDR3 has 12 residues. V lost 4 bases and J 8 bases, leaving 12 bases between the germline ends. The CDR3 region has the DNA TGTGCCAGCAGCCCTGATAGGACGAAGCAGTACTTC. It yields the protein CASSPDRTKQYF.

This clonotype was seen a few times. This chain connects TRBV4-1 to TRBJ1-3; the match to TRBD1 covers 7 bases. J was trimmed by 7 bases and V by 0 bases; bases with no gene match: 6. Germline V gives CDR1 MGHRA, CDR2 YSYEKL. This CDR3 is 15 amino acids long. The CDR3 nucleotides read TGCGCCAGCAGCCAAGATCACGAGACAGGGAACACCATATATTTT. It is translated as CASSQDHETGNTIYF.

The chain joins TRBV20-1 to TRBJ2-1; 16 nucleotides align to TRBD2. Germline V gives CDR1 DFQATT, CDR2 SNEGSKA (reference sequence). The length of the CDR3 is 15 residues. V was clipped by 6 bases and J by 9 bases; unmatched bases: 8. The CDR3 protein is CSASGTSGGASEQFF. The CDR3 DNA sequence: TGCAGTGCCTCCGGGACTAGCGGGGGGGCCAGTGAGCAGTTCTTC.

This clonotype was counted only a few times. J is TRBJ1-6 and V is TRBV7-2, with unresolved D. Trimming removed 5 bases at V and 4 bases at J, with 12 bases between. This CDR3 is 15 amino acids long. CDR1 and CDR2 from the germline V gene are SGHTA and FQGNSA. CDR3 in amino acids: CASSPGVWYNSPLHF. The CDR3 coding sequence is TGTGCCAGCAGCCCCGGTGTTTGGTATAATTCACCCCTCCACTTT.

J is TRBJ1-4 and V is TRBV12-3 or TRBV12-4, with 9 positions matching TRBD1. With 4 bases clipped from V and 6 bases from J, the junction kept 3 bases outside the gene matches. CDR3 length: 14 residues. CDR3 nucleotide sequence: TGTGCCAGCAGTTCCGGACAGGGGTATGAAAAACTGTTTTTT. Translation gives CASSSGQGYEKLFF.

This clonotype turned up a few times. V is TRBV20-1 and J is TRBJ2-3; possibly TRBD1 or TRBD2 for D (5 bases each). Trimming removed 4 bases at V and 0 bases at J, with 14 bases between. Germline V lookup: CDR1 DFQATT, CDR2 SNEGSKA (reference sequence). The CDR3 consists of 15 residues. The CDR3 loop is CSATRDGFSTDTQYF. CDR3 bases: TGCAGTGCTACACGGGACGGCTTTAGCACAGATACGCAGTATTTT.

The table lists this clonotype with a count of one. The chain combines TRBV6-1 with TRBJ2-6, with D perhaps matching TRBD1 (5 bases). V was trimmed by 5 bases and J by 3 bases, leaving 17 bases between them. The CDR3 runs to 17 residues. Germline CDR1 reads MNHNS; CDR2 reads SASEGT. CDR3 DNA: TGTGCCAGCAGTCCGAGACAGAGCTCGCGTGGGGCCAACGTCCTGACTTTC. It yields the protein CASSPRQSSRGANVLTF.

Comment on this clonotype: At one end the junction does not follow the germline gene, possibly because of a read error. This rearrangement joins TRBV4-2 to TRBJ2-1; D gene uncertain. From germline, CDR1 is LGHNA and CDR2 YNFKEQ. The CDR3 runs 14 residues. CDR3 in amino acids: CASSQDPYYSEQFF. CDR3 nucleotides: TGTGCCAGCAGCCAAGATCCCTATTACAGTGAGCAGTTCTTC.

This clonotype has more than one count but fewer than ten. The chain has TRBV29-1 and TRBJ2-7; D may be TRBD1 (6 bases). Trimming left V 5 bases short and J 1 base short, with 12 bases between. CDR3 length: 13 residues. The germline V gene has CDR1 SQVTM and CDR2 ANQGSEA. Here the CDR3 reads CSVKRTASYEQYF. The CDR3, as DNA: TGCAGCGTTAAACGGACAGCATCCTACGAGCAGTACTTC.

This clonotype was seen ten or more times. J is TRBJ2-1 and V is TRBV5-1; D is unresolved. The germline V and J ends were trimmed by 0 bases and 5 bases, with 6 bases remaining between them. Germline CDR1 is SGHRS and CDR2 is YFSETQ. The CDR3 loop spans 13 amino acids. The CDR3 coding sequence is TGCGCCAGCAGCTTGGCTGGAAACAATGAGCAGTTCTTC. It is translated as CASSLAGNNEQFF.

The chain has TRBV18 and TRBJ2-2, with 10 bases fitting TRBD1. With 3 bases clipped from V and 6 bases from J, the junction kept 10 bases outside the gene matches. CDR3 length: 17 residues. Germline CDR1 and CDR2: KGHSH and LQKENI. The CDR3 sequence is CASSPPTGTGDAGELFF. The CDR3 DNA follows: TGTGCCAGCTCACCCCCAACCGGGACAGGGGACGCCGGGGAGCTGTTTTTT. Complete variable domain (other parts from reference TRBV18 and TRBJ2-2): NAGVMQNPRHLVRRRGQEARLRCSPMKGHSHVYWYRQLPEEGLKFMVYLQKENIIDESGMPKERFSAEFPKEGPSILRIQQVVRGDSAAYFCASSPPTGTGDAGELFFGEGSRLTVL.

This clonotype has at least ten counts. CDR3 region: CASSQGGYGYTF. The CDR3 DNA follows: TGTGCCAGCAGCCAAGGAGGCTATGGCTACACCTTC. The chain employs TRBV3-1 and TRBJ1-2; no firm D call. The CDR3 is made up of 12 amino acids. CDR1 LGHDT and CDR2 YNNKEL come from the germline V gene (reference sequence). Trimming removed 1 base at V and 4 bases at J, with 4 bases between.